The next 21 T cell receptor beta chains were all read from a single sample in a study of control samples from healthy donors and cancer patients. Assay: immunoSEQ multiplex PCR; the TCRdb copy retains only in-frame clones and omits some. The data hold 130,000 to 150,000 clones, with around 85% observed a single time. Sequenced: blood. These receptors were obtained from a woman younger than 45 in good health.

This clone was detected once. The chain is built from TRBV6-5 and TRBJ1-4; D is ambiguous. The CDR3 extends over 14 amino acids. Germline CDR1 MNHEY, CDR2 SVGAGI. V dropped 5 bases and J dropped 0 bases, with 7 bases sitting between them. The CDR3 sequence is CASSHYATNEKLFF. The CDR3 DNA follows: TGTGCCAGCAGTCATTACGCAACTAATGAAAAACTGTTTTTT.

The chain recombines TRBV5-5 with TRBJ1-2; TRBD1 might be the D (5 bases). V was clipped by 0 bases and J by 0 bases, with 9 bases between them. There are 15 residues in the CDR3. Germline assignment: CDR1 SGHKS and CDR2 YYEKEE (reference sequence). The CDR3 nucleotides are TGTGCCAGCAGCTTGGGTGGGGCAGCTAACTATGGCTACACCTTC. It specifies CASSLGGAANYGYTF.

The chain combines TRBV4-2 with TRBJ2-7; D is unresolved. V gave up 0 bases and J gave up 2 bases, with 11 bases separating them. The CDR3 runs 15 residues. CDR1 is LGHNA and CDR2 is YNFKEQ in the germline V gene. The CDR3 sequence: CASSQDLGIAYEQYF. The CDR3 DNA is TGTGCCAGCAGCCAAGATCTCGGCATTGCCTACGAGCAGTACTTC.

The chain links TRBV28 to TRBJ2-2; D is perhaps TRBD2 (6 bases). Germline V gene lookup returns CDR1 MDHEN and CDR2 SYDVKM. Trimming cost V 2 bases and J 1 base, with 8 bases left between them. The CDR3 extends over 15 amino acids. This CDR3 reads CASSLLAKNTGELFF. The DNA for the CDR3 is TGTGCCAGCAGTTTACTAGCGAAGAACACCGGGGAGCTGTTTTTT.

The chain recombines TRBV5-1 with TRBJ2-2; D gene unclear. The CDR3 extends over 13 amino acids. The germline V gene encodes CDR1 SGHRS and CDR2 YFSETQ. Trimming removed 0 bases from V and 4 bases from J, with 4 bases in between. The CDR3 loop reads CASSLDGTGELFF. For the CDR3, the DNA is TGCGCCAGCAGCTTGGACGGCACCGGGGAGCTGTTTTTT.

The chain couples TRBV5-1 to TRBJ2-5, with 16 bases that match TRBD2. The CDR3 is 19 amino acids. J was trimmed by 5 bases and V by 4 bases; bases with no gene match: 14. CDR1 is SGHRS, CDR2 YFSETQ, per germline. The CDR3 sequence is CASSIQGLAGGRSDETQYF. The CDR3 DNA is TGCGCCAGCAGCATCCAGGGACTAGCGGGAGGGCGGTCGGACGAGACCCAGTACTTC.

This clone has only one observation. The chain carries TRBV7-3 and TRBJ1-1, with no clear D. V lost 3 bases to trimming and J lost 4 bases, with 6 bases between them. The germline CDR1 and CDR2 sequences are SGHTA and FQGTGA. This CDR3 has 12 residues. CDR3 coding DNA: TGTGCCAGCAGCTTTCCAGGCACTGAAGCTTTCTTT. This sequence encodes CASSFPGTEAFF.

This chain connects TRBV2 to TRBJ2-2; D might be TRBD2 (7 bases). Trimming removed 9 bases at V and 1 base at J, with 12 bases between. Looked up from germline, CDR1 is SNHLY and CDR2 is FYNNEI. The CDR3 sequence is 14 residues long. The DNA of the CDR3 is TGTGCCAGGGGGGCTAGCGGGAACACCGGGGAGCTGTTTTTT. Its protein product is CARGASGNTGELFF.

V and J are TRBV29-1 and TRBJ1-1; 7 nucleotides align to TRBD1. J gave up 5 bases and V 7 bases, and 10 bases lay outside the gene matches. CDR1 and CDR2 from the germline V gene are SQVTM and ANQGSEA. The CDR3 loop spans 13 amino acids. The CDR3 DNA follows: TGCAGCGCGGAACAGGGGAAGGGGACTGAAGCTTTCTTT. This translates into CSAEQGKGTEAFF.

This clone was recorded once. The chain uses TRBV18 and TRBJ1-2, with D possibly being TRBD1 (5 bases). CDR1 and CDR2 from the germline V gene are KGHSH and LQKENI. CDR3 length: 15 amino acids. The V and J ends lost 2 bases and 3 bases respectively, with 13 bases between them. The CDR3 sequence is CASSPTMGGDYGYTF. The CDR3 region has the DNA TGTGCCAGCTCACCAACGATGGGGGGGGACTATGGCTACACCTTC.

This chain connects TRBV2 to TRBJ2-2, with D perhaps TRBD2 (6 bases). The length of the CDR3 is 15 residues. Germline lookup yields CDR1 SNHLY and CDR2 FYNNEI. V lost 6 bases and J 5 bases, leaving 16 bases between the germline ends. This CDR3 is CASRLLTGVTGELFF. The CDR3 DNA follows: TGTGCCAGCAGACTTCTAACGGGGGTTACCGGGGAGCTGTTTTTT. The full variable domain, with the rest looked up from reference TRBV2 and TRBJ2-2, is EPEVTQTPSHQVTQMGQEVILRCVPISNHLYFYWYRQILGQKVEFLVSFYNNEISEKSEIFDDQFSVERPDGSNFTLKIRSTKLEDSAMYFCASRLLTGVTGELFFGEGSRLTVL.

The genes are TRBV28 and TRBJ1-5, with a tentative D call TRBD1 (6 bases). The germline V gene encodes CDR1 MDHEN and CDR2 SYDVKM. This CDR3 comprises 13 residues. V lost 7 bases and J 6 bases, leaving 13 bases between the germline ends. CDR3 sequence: CASIKEGGQPQHF. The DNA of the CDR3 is TGTGCCAGCATCAAAGAGGGGGGTCAGCCCCAGCATTTT.

The chain's CDR3 is CASSLGGAGELFF. CDR3 in DNA: TGCGCCAGCAGCTTGGGCGGCGCCGGGGAGCTGTTTTTT. This rearrangement joins TRBV5-1 to TRBJ2-2; D gene uncertain. Germline CDR1 is SGHRS and CDR2 is YFSETQ. Trimming removed 0 bases at V and 6 bases at J, with 6 bases between. This CDR3 has 13 amino acids.

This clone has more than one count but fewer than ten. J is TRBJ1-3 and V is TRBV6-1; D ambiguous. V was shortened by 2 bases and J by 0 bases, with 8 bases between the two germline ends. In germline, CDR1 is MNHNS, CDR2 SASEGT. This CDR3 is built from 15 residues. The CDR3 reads CASSESESSGNTIYF. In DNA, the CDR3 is TGTGCCAGCAGTGAATCCGAATCCTCTGGAAACACCATATATTTT.

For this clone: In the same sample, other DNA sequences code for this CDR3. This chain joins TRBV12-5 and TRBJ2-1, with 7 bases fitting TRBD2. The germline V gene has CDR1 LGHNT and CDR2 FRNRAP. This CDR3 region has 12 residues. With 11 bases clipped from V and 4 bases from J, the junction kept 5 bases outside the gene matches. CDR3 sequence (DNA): TGTGCTTCTGGACTAGATTACAATGAGCAGTTCTTC. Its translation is CASGLDYNEQFF.

This chain's CDR3 is CASRPGQGGAEAFF. The CDR3 DNA follows: TGTGCCAGCAGACCGGGACAGGGGGGCGCTGAAGCTTTCTTT. V is TRBV2 and J is TRBJ1-1; TRBD1 agrees at 11 bases. The CDR3 totals 14 residues. With V trimmed by 6 bases and J by 6 bases, 6 bases remained unmatched. Germline V gene sequence: CDR1 SNHLY, CDR2 FYNNEI.

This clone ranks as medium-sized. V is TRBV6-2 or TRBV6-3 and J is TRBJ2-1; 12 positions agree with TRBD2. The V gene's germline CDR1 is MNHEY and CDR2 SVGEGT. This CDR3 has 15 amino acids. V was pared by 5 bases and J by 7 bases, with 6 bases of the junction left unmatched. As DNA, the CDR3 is TGTGCCAGCAGTCCGACTAGCGGGAGCACAAATGAGCAGTTCTTC. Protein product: CASSPTSGSTNEQFF.

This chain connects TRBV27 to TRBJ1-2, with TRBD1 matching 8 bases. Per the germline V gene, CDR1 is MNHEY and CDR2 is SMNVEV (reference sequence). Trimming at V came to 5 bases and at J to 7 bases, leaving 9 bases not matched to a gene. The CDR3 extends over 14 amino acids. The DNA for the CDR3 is TGTGCCAGCAGTACAATGCAGGGGGCGGTTGGCTACACCTTC. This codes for CASSTMQGAVGYTF.

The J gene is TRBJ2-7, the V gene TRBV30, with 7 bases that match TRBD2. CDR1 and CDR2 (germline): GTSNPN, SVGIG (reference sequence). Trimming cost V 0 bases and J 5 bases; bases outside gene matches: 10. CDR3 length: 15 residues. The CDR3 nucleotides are TGTGCCTGGAGTGTATGGACTAGAGGGTCCAACGAGCAGTACTTC. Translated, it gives CAWSVWTRGSNEQYF.

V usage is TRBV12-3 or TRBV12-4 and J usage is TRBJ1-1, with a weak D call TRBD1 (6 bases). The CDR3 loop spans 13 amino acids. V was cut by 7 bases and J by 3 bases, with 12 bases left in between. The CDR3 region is CASKTGIDTEAFF. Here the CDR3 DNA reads TGTGCCAGCAAGACAGGAATCGACACTGAAGCTTTCTTT.

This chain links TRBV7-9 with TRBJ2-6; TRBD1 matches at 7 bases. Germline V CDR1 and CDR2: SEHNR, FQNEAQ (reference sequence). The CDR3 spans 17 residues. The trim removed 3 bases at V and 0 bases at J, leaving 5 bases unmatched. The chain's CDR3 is CASSFRTGSSGANVLTF. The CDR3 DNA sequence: TGTGCCAGCAGCTTCCGGACAGGCTCCTCTGGGGCCAACGTCCTGACTTTC.